This T cell receptor beta chain was recovered during a study of blood T cell repertoires in COVID-19. On the study more broadly: For recovered donors of Cohort 3, there were two negative PCRs, clearance, or symptom resolution.

This clone was seen a single time. Ages ranged from about 18 to 89 years, with residence in under 25 US areas. The study assigned cohorts using participant-reported clinical history. Generated by immunoSEQ multiplex PCR, the TCRdb table keeps only in-frame clones and is missing some. This table has some 200,000 clones, around 86% appearing once. The CDR3 sequence is 13 residues long. V was shortened by 1 base and J by 8 bases, with 8 bases between the two germline ends. Germline V gives CDR1 SGHDN, CDR2 FVKESK. The TCR was taken from a man aged 25-45 years in a cohort exposed to, infected with or recovered from COVID-19 (not recorded which). The chain links TRBV14 to TRBJ1-4; no clear D gene. The sequenced sample was PBMCs or T cells enriched from blood (not recorded which). CDR3 in DNA: TGTGCCAGCAGCCAAGTCACCCAGGAAAAACTGTTTTTT. Amino acids: CASSQVTQEKLFF.